This is a list of T cell receptor beta chains from one sample in a study of technical replicates of blood from several donors. Repertoires were generated with immunoSEQ multiplex PCR, while TCRdb's copy carries only in-frame clones and drops some. Altogether approximately 87,000 clones are present, 85% to 95% being singletons, with the ten largest covering around 0.3%. The sequenced sample consisted of T cells isolated from PBMCs. Source of these receptors: a human donor in good health. Both conserved end residues are part of each CDR3. Expanded clones are given a class, and other clones once, few, many or no size at all.

j_call v_call clone_size cdr3_aa
TRBJ1-3 TRBV19 NA CASRRTGDFSGNTIYF
TRBJ1-1 TRBV6-1 once CASLRKEGQIAFF
TRBJ2-3 TRBV11-2 NA CASSWTGGRNTQYF
TRBJ2-1 TRBV4-2 NA CASSQLEGGYHNEQFF
TRBJ2-1 TRBV4-1 NA CASSHYGGVGNEQFF
TRBJ2-7 TRBV2 NA CASSEDRLRSYEQYF
TRBJ2-3 TRBV6-5 NA CASSSSGTQYF
TRBJ1-5 TRBV29-1 NA CSVEGGSGQPQHF
TRBJ2-7 TRBV6-1 NA CASQRGPSYEQYF
TRBJ2-5 TRBV19 NA CASSILAEYQETQYF
TRBJ2-1 TRBV4-3 NA CASSQVIREGRYNEQFF
TRBJ2-2 TRBV5-4 NA CASSPSIMESTGELFF